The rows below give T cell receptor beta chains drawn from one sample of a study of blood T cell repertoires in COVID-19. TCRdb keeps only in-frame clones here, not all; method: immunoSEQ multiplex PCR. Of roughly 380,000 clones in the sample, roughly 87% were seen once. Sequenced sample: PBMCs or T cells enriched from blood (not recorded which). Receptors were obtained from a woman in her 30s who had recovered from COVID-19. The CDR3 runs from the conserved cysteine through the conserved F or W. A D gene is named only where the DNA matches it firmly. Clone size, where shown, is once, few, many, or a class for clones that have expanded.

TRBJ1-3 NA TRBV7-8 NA TGTGCCAGCAGCTTGGAGGGGCGATCCCGTGGAAACACCATATATTTT CASSLEGRSRGNTIYF
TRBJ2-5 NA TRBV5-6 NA TGTGCCAGCAGCTCCAAGAGTGGGGGGTCGGAGACCCAGTACTTC CASSSKSGGSETQYF
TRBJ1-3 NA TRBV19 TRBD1 TGTGCCAGTAGTACGATACAGGGGGCTGGAAACACCATATATTTT CASSTIQGAGNTIYF
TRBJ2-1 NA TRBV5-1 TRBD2 TGCGCCAGCAGCACAACTAGCGGGGTTTACAATGAGCAGTTCTTC CASSTTSGVYNEQFF
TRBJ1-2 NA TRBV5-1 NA TGCGCCAGCAGCTTGGTTGGCGGCAGCTATGGCTACACCTTC CASSLVGGSYGYTF
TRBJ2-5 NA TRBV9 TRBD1 TGTGCCAGCAGCGGAGGACAGGGTGGGGAGACCCAGTACTTC CASSGGQGGETQYF
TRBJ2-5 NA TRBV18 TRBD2 TGTGCCAGCTCAATCGGACTAGGAGAGACCCAGTACTTC CASSIGLGETQYF
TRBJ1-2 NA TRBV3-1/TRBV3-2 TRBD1 TGTGCCAGCAGCCGTCAGGGGGAACATGGCTACACCTTC CASSRQGEHGYTF
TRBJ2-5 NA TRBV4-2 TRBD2 TGTGCCAGCAGCCTTACTAGCGACACCTCCCAAGAGACCCAGTACTTC CASSLTSDTSQETQYF
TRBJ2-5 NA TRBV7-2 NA TGTGCCAGCAGCACAGGCGGTCGAGAGACCCAGTACTTC CASSTGGRETQYF
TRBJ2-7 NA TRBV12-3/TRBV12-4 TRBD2 TGTGCCAGCAGCGACTCCGGGGGGAAGCAGTACTTC CASSDSGGKQYF
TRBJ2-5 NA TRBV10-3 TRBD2 TGTGCCATCAGCCCCTTGGGAGGGTTAGAGACCCAGTACTTC CAISPLGGLETQYF
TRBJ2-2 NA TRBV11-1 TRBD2 TGTGCCAGCAGCTTTGGGACTAGCGGAAAAACCGGGGAGCTGTTTTTT CASSFGTSGKTGELFF
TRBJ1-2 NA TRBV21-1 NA TGTGCCACCCCGGGATCCGAAGAGTATGGCTACACCTTC CATPGSEEYGYTF
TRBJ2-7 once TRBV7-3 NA TGTGCCAGCAGCCCCAAGGGCGGGTCCTACGAGCAGTACTTC CASSPKGGSYEQYF
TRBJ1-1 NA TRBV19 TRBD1 TGTGCCAGTAGTAGACGGGGACAGGGTGATACTGAAGCTTTCTTT CASSRRGQGDTEAFF
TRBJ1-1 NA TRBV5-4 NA TGTGCCAGCAGAAAAGGACCCGGGGACACTGAAGCTTTCTTT CASRKGPGDTEAFF
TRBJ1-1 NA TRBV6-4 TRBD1 TGTGCCAGCAGTTCAGGGGGCGCGGGTCTTACTGAAGCTTTCTTT CASSSGGAGLTEAFF
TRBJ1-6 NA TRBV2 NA TGTGCCAGCCTAGAGACCTTATTTAATTCACCCCTCCACTTT CASLETLFNSPLHF
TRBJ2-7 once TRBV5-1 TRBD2 TGCGCCAGCAGCTTGGTTAGCGGGAGTTTCGCAGGCGAGCAGTACTTC CASSLVSGSFAGEQYF
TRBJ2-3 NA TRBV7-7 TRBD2 TGTGCTACATCCAGGCGTCTAGCGGATGCAGATACGCAGTATTTT CATSRRLADADTQYF
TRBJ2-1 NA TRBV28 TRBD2 TGTGCCAGCAGGCCTCGACTAGCTTATGAGCAGTTCTTC CASRPRLAYEQFF
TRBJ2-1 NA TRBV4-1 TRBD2 TGCGCCAGCAGCCATCTTGACCGGACTAGCGTGTCCGGAGGGGTGTTCTTC CASSHLDRTSVSGGVFF
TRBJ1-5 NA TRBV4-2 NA TGTGCCAGCAGCCAGGGTTTTGGGCCTAATCAGCCCCAGCATTTT CASSQGFGPNQPQHF
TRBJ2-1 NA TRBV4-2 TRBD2 TGTGCCAGCAGCCAAGCTAGCGGGGGGGCGAATGAGCAGTTCTTC CASSQASGGANEQFF
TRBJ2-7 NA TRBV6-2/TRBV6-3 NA TGTGCCAGCAGTTACTCCACAGTAACCCTCGGGCAGTACTTC CASSYSTVTLGQYF
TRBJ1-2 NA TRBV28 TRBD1 TGTGCCAGCAGTTTTCCACAGGGGGCGCATGGCTATGGCTACACCTTC CASSFPQGAHGYGYTF
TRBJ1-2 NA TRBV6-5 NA TGTGCCAGCAGACTCGACAATTCTAACTATGGCTACACCTTC CASRLDNSNYGYTF
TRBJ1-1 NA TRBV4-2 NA TGTGCCAGCAGACCGAGATCACCCGGGGGGGCCACTGAAGCTTTCTTT CASRPRSPGGATEAFF
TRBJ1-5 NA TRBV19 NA TGTGCCAGTAGTATCAGGCAGGGCGGTAGTCAGCCCCAGCATTTT CASSIRQGGSQPQHF
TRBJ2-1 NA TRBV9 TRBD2 TGTGCCAGCAGCGTAGAGGGTAGCGGGGCTCACAATGAGCAGTTCTTC CASSVEGSGAHNEQFF
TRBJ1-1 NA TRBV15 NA TGTGCCACCAGCAGAGATGGGAGGGGGATCACTGAAGCTTTCTTT CATSRDGRGITEAFF